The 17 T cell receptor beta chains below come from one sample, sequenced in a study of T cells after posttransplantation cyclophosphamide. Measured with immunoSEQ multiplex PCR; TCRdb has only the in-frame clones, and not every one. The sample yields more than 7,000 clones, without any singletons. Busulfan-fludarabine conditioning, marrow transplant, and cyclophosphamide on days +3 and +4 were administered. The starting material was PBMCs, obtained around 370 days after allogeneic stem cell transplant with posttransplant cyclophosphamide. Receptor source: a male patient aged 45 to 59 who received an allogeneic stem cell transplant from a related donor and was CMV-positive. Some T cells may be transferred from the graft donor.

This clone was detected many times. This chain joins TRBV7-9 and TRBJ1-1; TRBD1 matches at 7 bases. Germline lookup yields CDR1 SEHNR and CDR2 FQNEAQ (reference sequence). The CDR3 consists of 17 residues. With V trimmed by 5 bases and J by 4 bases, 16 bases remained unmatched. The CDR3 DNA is TGTGCCAGCAGCAGTGGTCGGGCCAGGGGGTTTGTCACTGAAGCTTTCTTT. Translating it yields CASSSGRARGFVTEAFF.

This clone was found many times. In nucleotides, the CDR3 is TGTGCCAGTAGTATCACTAGCGGAACTGGTTTTAACTACAATGAGCAGTTCTTC. This sequence encodes CASSITSGTGFNYNEQFF. The J gene is TRBJ2-1, the V gene TRBV19; TRBD2 agrees at 8 bases. With V trimmed by 3 bases and J by 3 bases, 13 bases remained unmatched. The germline CDR1 and CDR2 sequences are LNHDA and SQIVND (reference sequence). The CDR3 length is 18 residues.

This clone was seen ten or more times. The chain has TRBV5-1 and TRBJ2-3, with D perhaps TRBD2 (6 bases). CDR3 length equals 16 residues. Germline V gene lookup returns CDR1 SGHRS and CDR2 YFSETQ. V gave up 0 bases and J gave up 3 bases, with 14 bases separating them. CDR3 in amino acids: CASSLGSLARTDTQYF. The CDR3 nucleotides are TGCGCCAGCAGCTTGGGTTCACTAGCTAGGACAGATACGCAGTATTTT.

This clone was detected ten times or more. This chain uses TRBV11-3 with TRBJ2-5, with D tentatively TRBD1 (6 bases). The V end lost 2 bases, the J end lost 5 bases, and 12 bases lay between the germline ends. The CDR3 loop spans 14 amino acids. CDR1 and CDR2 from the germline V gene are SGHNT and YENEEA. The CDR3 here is CASSLSQGVETQYF. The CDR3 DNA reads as TGTGCCAGCAGCTTATCACAGGGAGTGGAGACCCAGTACTTC.

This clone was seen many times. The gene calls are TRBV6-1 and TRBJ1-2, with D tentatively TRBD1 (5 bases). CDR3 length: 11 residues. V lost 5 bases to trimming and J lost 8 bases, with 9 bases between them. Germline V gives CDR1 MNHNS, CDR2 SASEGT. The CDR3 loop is CASSFTGGYTF. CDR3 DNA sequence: TGTGCCAGCAGTTTTACAGGAGGCTACACCTTC.

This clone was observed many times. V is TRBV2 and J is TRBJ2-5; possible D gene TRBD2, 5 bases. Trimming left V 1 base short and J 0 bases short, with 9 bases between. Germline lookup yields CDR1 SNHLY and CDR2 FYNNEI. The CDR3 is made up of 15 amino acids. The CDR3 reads CASSEGGLYQETQYF. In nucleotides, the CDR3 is TGTGCCAGCAGTGAAGGCGGGTTGTACCAAGAGACCCAGTACTTC.

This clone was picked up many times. CDR3 DNA: TGTGCCAGCAGTCGCGAGGGACTAGCGGGAGGGGATACGCAGTATTTT. As protein: CASSREGLAGGDTQYF. V usage is TRBV27 and J usage is TRBJ2-3; the match to TRBD2 covers 16 bases. The CDR3 sequence is 16 residues long. Germline V lookup: CDR1 MNHEY, CDR2 SMNVEV (reference sequence). J gave up 6 bases and V 5 bases, and 5 bases lay outside the gene matches.

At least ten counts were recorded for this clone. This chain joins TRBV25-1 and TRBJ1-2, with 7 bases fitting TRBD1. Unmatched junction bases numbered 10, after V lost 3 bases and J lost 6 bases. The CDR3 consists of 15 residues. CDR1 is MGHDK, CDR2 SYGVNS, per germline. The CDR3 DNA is TGTGCCAGCAGTGAGCTAGGAAGGCAGGGGGATGGCTACACCTTC. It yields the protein CASSELGRQGDGYTF.

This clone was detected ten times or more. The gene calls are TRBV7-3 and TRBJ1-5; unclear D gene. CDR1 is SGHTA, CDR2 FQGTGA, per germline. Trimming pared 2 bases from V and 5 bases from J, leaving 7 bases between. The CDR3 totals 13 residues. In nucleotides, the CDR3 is TGTGCCAGCAGCTTAGCCGGGGATCAGCCCCAGCATTTT. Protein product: CASSLAGDQPQHF.

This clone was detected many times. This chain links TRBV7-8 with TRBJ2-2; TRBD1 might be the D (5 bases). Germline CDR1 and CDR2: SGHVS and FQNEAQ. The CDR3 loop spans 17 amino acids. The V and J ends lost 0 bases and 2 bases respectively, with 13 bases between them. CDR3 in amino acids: CASSLASAGLNTGELFF. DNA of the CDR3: TGTGCCAGCAGCTTAGCCTCGGCAGGGTTAAACACCGGGGAGCTGTTTTTT.

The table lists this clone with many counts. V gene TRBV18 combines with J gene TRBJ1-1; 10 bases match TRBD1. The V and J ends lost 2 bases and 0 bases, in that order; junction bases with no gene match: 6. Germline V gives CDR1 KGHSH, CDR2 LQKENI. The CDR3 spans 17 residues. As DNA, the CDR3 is TGTGCCAGCTCACCAGCGGACAGGGGGTCCATGAACACTGAAGCTTTCTTT. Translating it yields CASSPADRGSMNTEAFF.

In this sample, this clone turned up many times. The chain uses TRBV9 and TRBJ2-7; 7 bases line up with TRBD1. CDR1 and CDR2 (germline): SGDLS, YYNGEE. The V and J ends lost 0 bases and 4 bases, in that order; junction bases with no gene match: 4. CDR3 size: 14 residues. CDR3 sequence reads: CASSVGGQLYEQYF. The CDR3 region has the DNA TGTGCCAGCAGCGTAGGGGGACAGCTATACGAGCAGTACTTC.

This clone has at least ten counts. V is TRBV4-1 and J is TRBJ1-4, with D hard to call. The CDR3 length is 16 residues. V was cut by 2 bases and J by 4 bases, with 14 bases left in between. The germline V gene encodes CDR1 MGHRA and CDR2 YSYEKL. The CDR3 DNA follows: TGCGCCAGCAGCCAACCACAAGGTCAGGTTAATGAAAAACTGTTTTTT. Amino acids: CASSQPQGQVNEKLFF.

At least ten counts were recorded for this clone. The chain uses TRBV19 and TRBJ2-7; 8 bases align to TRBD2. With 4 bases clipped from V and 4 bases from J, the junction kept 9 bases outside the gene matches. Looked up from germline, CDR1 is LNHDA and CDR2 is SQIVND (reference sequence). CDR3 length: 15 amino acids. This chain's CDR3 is CASSRPGLGLYEQYF. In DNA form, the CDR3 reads TGTGCCAGTAGTAGACCGGGACTAGGTCTATACGAGCAGTACTTC.

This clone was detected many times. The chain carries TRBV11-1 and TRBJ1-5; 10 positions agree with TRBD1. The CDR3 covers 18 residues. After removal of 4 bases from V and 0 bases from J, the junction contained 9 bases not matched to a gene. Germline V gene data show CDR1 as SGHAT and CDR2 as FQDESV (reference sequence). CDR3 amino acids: CASSSPGTGEYSNQPQHF. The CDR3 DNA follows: TGTGCCAGCAGCTCCCCCGGGACAGGGGAATATAGCAATCAGCCCCAGCATTTT.

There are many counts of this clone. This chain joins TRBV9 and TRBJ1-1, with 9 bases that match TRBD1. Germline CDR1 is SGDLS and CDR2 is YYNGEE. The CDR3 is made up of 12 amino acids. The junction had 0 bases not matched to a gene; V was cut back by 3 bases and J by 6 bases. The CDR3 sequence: CASSGQGAEAFF. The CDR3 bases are TGTGCCAGCAGCGGACAGGGGGCTGAAGCTTTCTTT.

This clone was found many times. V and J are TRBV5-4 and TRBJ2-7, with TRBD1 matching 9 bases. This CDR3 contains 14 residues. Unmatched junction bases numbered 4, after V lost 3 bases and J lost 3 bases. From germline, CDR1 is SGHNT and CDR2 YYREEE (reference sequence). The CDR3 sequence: CASSSGQGYYEQYF. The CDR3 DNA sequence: TGTGCCAGCAGCTCGGGACAGGGTTACTACGAGCAGTACTTC.